The 18 T cell receptor beta chains below all came from one sample that was sequenced in a study of T-cell memory formation after mild COVID-19. TCRdb re-called the 5' RACE reads through MiXCR, storing one row per CDR3 protein. The sample lists fewer than 450,000 distinct CDR3 sequences, under 25% occurring once. Input material: PBMCs or a T cell subset sorted from them (not recorded which). The receptors come from an adult woman who had mild COVID-19 (a few samples of this study predate the infection). Cell type and time point are not known.

This chain connects TRBV3-1 to TRBJ1-2; D is undetermined. CDR3 size: 14 residues. Germline CDR1 and CDR2: LGHDT and YNNKEL (reference sequence). The germline V and J ends were trimmed by 1 base and 5 bases, with 11 bases remaining between them. The CDR3 spells CASSQGSDTYGYTF. Here the CDR3 DNA reads TGTGCCAGCAGCCAAGGCTCAGACACATATGGCTACACCTTC.

As DNA, the CDR3 is TGTGCCAGCAGTACCACAGATACTGAAGCTTTCTTT. Its translation: CASSTTDTEAFF. The chain carries TRBV5-6 and TRBJ1-1; no reliable D call. V lost 5 bases and J lost 5, with 10 bases in between. Germline CDR1 is SGHDT and CDR2 is YYEEEE. The CDR3 has 12 amino acids.

This chain connects TRBV5-1 to TRBJ1-3; no firm D call. The germline V and J ends were trimmed by 0 bases and 2 bases, with 6 bases remaining between them. Per germline, CDR1 SGHRS and CDR2 YFSETQ. This CDR3 is 14 amino acids long. The CDR3 DNA reads as TGCGCCAGCAGCTTGGAAGACCCTGGAAACACCATATATTTT. Its protein product is CASSLEDPGNTIYF.

This clonotype was seen more than once but under ten times. The chain links TRBV4-1 to TRBJ2-1, with TRBD2 matching 7 bases. V trimming: 0 bases; J trimming: 13 bases; junction bases outside the gene matches: 12. Germline CDR1 MGHRA, CDR2 YSYEKL. CDR3 length: 15 residues. The CDR3, as DNA: TGCGCCAGCAGCCAAGAAAACCGGGGAGGGGCGTCTCAGTTCTTC. Its translation: CASSQENRGGASQFF.

This clonotype was seen repeatedly, ten times or more. The chain has TRBV5-1 and TRBJ1-3, with 10 bases that match TRBD1. There are 18 residues in the CDR3. Germline lookup yields CDR1 SGHRS and CDR2 YFSETQ. Trimming removed 0 bases from V and 1 base from J; junction bases left unmatched: 7. CDR3 nucleotides: TGCGCCAGCAGCTTGGGACAGGGGGCTGCACGGTCTGGAAACACCATATATTTT. This codes for CASSLGQGAARSGNTIYF.

The chain recombines TRBV29-1 with TRBJ2-1; D might be TRBD2 (7 bases). This CDR3 spans 14 amino acids. The germline V gene has CDR1 SQVTM and CDR2 ANQGSEA. V shed 3 bases and J shed 2 bases, with 11 bases lying between them. The CDR3 DNA is TGCAGCGTTGACCGGGGGGCTACCTACAATGAGCAGTTCTTC. Protein product: CSVDRGATYNEQFF.

The rearrangement uses TRBV9 and TRBJ2-1, with 11 bases matching TRBD2. Per germline, CDR1 SGDLS and CDR2 YYNGEE. This CDR3 is built from 15 residues. With 0 bases clipped from V and 9 bases from J, the junction kept 5 bases outside the gene matches. The CDR3 coding sequence is TGTGCCAGCAGCGTAGGACTAGCGGGGTGGGGTGAGCAGTTCTTC. It is translated as CASSVGLAGWGEQFF.

In its sample, this clonotype was seen many times. J is TRBJ2-1 and V is TRBV9, with 14 nucleotides matching TRBD2. CDR1 is SGDLS and CDR2 is YYNGEE in the germline V gene. The CDR3 consists of 15 residues. V was pared by 3 bases and J by 5 bases, with 1 base of the junction left unmatched. The DNA of the CDR3 is TGTGCCAGCAGCGCGGGACTAGCGGGAGACAATGAGCAGTTCTTC. This translates into CASSAGLAGDNEQFF.

This clonotype was recorded many times. The chain has TRBV29-1 and TRBJ1-1, with D uncertain. Germline CDR1 SQVTM, CDR2 ANQGSEA. CDR3 size: 13 residues. V shed 4 bases and J shed 6 bases, with 15 bases lying between them. The chain's CDR3 is CSVGVGQRAEAFF. The CDR3 DNA reads as TGCAGCGTTGGGGTCGGGCAACGGGCTGAAGCTTTCTTT.

The rearrangement links TRBV28 to TRBJ2-7; tentatively, D is TRBD1 (5 bases). Trimming shortened V by 3 bases and J by 7 bases, and 31 bases separated the two germline ends. Germline CDR1 MDHEN, CDR2 SYDVKM. CDR3 size: 19 residues. Here the CDR3 reads CASSFPDRDPVSPTREQYF. The CDR3, as DNA: TGTGCCAGCAGTTTCCCTGACAGAGACCCGGTCTCCCCGACCCGGGAGCAGTACTTC.

V gene TRBV7-3 combines with J gene TRBJ1-1, with D tentatively TRBD1 (6 bases). Germline V gives CDR1 SGHTA, CDR2 FQGTGA. The V end was cut by 5 bases, the J end by 3 bases, with 28 bases between. There are 19 residues in the CDR3. CDR3: CASSPGITGFGKRDTEAFF. CDR3 DNA sequence: TGTGCCAGCAGCCCTGGGATCACAGGGTTTGGGAAGAGGGACACTGAAGCTTTCTTT. The whole variable domain, filled in from reference TRBV7-3 and TRBJ1-1, reads GAGVSQTPSNKVTEKGKYVELRCDPISGHTALYWYRQSLGQGPEFLIYFQGTGAADDSGLPNDRFFAVRPEGSVSTLKIQRTERGDSAVYLCASSPGITGFGKRDTEAFFGQGTRLTVV.

V is TRBV24-1 and J is TRBJ1-1; tentatively, D is TRBD1 (5 bases). Trimming took 3 bases from V and 5 from J, leaving 6 bases between them. The CDR3 contains 12 residues. Germline V gene data show CDR1 as KGHDR and CDR2 as SFDVKD. The CDR3 DNA follows: TGTGCCACCAGTGATGCAGGGACTGAAGCTTTCTTT. Its protein product is CATSDAGTEAFF.

The sample holds many counts of this clonotype. This rearrangement joins TRBV7-6 to TRBJ2-1; D perhaps matches TRBD1 (6 bases). This CDR3 has 14 amino acids. Germline CDR1 and CDR2: SGHVS and FNYEAQ. With 0 bases removed from V and 5 bases from J, the gap between germline ends came to 8 bases. CDR3 coding DNA: TGTGCCAGCAGCTTAGCATCAGGGGACAATGAGCAGTTCTTC. Translation: CASSLASGDNEQFF.

There are a few counts of this clonotype. V and J are TRBV20-1 and TRBJ2-7, with no clear D. Germline values: CDR1 DFQATT, CDR2 SNEGSKA (reference sequence). The CDR3 is 13 amino acids. The V end lost 5 bases, the J end lost 1 base, and 12 bases lay between the germline ends. For the CDR3, the DNA is TGCAGTGCTCCCATCAGAGCTTCCTACGAGCAGTACTTC. This gives the protein CSAPIRASYEQYF.

The J gene is TRBJ1-1, the V gene TRBV29-1; D is possibly TRBD1 (5 bases). CDR1 and CDR2 (germline): SQVTM, ANQGSEA. Trimming took 7 bases from V and 3 from J, leaving 18 bases between them. The CDR3 covers 14 residues. The CDR3 nucleotides read TGCAGCGCCCAACTGTTGACAGTTGACACTGAAGCTTTCTTT. Protein: CSAQLLTVDTEAFF.

The chain uses TRBV2 and TRBJ2-7; D possibly uses TRBD1 or TRBD2 (5 bases each). CDR3 length equals 16 residues. Germline values: CDR1 SNHLY, CDR2 FYNNEI. The V end was cut by 1 base, the J end by 5 bases, with 18 bases between. The CDR3 loop is CASSEEAGTAYDEQYF. In DNA form, the CDR3 reads TGTGCCAGCAGTGAAGAGGCCGGGACGGCGTATGACGAGCAGTACTTC.

The genes are TRBV27 and TRBJ1-1; a possible D gene is TRBD1 (5 bases). The germline CDR1 and CDR2 sequences are MNHEY and SMNVEV (reference sequence). Trimming removed 8 bases from V and 3 bases from J, with 13 bases in between. The CDR3 contains 13 residues. CDR3 sequence: CASAPWGDTEAFF. CDR3 DNA: TGTGCCAGCGCCCCATGGGGGGACACTGAAGCTTTCTTT.

This clonotype was observed a few times. This chain connects TRBV3-1 to TRBJ2-7; TRBD2 might be the D (5 bases). Germline CDR1 LGHDT, CDR2 YNNKEL (reference sequence). V lost 1 base to trimming and J lost 0 bases, with 13 bases between them. There are 16 residues in the CDR3. The CDR3 is CASSQAERTRSYEQYF. In DNA form, the CDR3 reads TGTGCCAGCAGCCAAGCGGAGCGGACCCGCTCCTACGAGCAGTACTTC.